Listed below are T cell receptor beta chains from one sample, sequenced in a study of shared clonotypes between healthy human individuals. Using immunoSEQ multiplex PCR, the repertoire was profiled, and TCRdb retains in-frame clones only, with some absent. The sample holds fewer than 600,000 clones; roughly four fifths are singletons and the top ten take around 11%. Specimen: PBMCs. The receptor set was obtained from a woman in her 40s in good health. Some clones in this sample may be carry-over from other donors' samples. Each CDR3 is given with its conserved first and last residue. A D gene is named only where the DNA matches it firmly. Where a row states a size, it is once, few, many or the class of an expanded clone; other rows omit it.

V: TRBV28
size: -
D: TRBD1
J: TRBJ2-5
DNA: TGTGCCAGCAGTCCATTGACAGGGGTGGAGACCCAGTACTTC
CDR3: CASSPLTGVETQYF

V: TRBV28
size: -
D: TRBD1
J: TRBJ2-7
DNA: TGTGCCAGCAGTTTAAGGACAGGTGCTTACGAGCAGTACTTC
CDR3: CASSLRTGAYEQYF

V: TRBV28
size: many
D: TRBD2
J: TRBJ2-7
DNA: TGTGCCAGCGAGGCGGGGGGGCACGAGCAGTACTTC
CDR3: CASEAGGHEQYF

V: TRBV19
size: -
D: TRBD2
J: TRBJ2-1
DNA: TGTGCCAGTAGCCCAAGGCTAGCGGGAGTCCATGAGCAGTTCTTC
CDR3: CASSPRLAGVHEQFF

V: TRBV28
size: -
D: -
J: TRBJ2-5
DNA: TGTGCCAGCAGGAGCTCCGGGTCCGGGGAGACCCAGTACTTC
CDR3: CASRSSGSGETQYF

V: TRBV7-6
size: -
D: -
J: TRBJ2-3
DNA: TGTGCCAGCAGCTTAGAAGGTCAGCTCACAGATACGCAGTATTTT
CDR3: CASSLEGQLTDTQYF

V: TRBV28
size: -
D: TRBD1
J: TRBJ2-2
DNA: TGTGCCAGCAGGGCCGGGACAGGGAGGCCGAACACCGGGGAGCTGTTTTTT
CDR3: CASRAGTGRPNTGELFF

V: TRBV9
size: once
D: TRBD1
J: TRBJ2-7
DNA: TGTGCCAGCAGCGTAGGGACAGGGTCGGGCGAGCAGTACTTC
CDR3: CASSVGTGSGEQYF

V: TRBV6-1
size: many
D: -
J: TRBJ1-2
DNA: TGTGCCAGCAGTGAAGAAGGCGCCAGTAACTATGGCTACACCTTC
CDR3: CASSEEGASNYGYTF

V: TRBV7-9
size: -
D: -
J: TRBJ1-1
DNA: TGTGCCAGCAGCCTAGGTCGGGGTAGCACTGAAGCTTTCTTT
CDR3: CASSLGRGSTEAFF

V: TRBV19
size: few
D: -
J: TRBJ1-2
DNA: TGTGCCAGTAGTTACGGGGCTAACTATGGCTACACCTTC
CDR3: CASSYGANYGYTF

V: TRBV28
size: -
D: TRBD2
J: TRBJ2-2
DNA: TGTGCCAGCAGTTTATGGCGGGAGGGCAGGACCGGGGAGCTGTTTTTT
CDR3: CASSLWREGRTGELFF

V: TRBV5-1
size: -
D: -
J: TRBJ2-3
DNA: TGCGCCAGCAGCTTGGGGTTGGGTAATACGCAGTATTTT
CDR3: CASSLGLGNTQYF

V: TRBV5-1
size: -
D: TRBD1
J: TRBJ1-5
DNA: TGCGCCAGCAGCTTATCGGGACAGGTCAATCAGCCCCAGCATTTT
CDR3: CASSLSGQVNQPQHF

V: TRBV7-8
size: -
D: -
J: TRBJ2-4
DNA: TGTGCCAGCAGCGCTGATCTCGGCCTCGGAAACATTCAGTACTTC
CDR3: CASSADLGLGNIQYF

V: TRBV6-5
size: -
D: TRBD1
J: TRBJ2-2
DNA: TGTGCCAGCAGTTTACCGGGACAGGGCTGGACCGGGGAGCTGTTTTTT
CDR3: CASSLPGQGWTGELFF

V: TRBV28
size: -
D: -
J: TRBJ2-7
DNA: TGTGCCAGCAGGAGCAGCTCCTACGAGCAGTACTTC
CDR3: CASRSSSYEQYF

V: TRBV10-3
size: -
D: TRBD1
J: TRBJ1-5
DNA: TGTGCCATCAGTGAGGGGACAGGGGGCGATCAGCCCCAGCATTTT
CDR3: CAISEGTGGDQPQHF

V: TRBV5-1
size: -
D: -
J: TRBJ2-1
DNA: TGCGCCAGCAGCCTAGGACAAACTCCCGGCGATGAGCAGTTCTTC
CDR3: CASSLGQTPGDEQFF